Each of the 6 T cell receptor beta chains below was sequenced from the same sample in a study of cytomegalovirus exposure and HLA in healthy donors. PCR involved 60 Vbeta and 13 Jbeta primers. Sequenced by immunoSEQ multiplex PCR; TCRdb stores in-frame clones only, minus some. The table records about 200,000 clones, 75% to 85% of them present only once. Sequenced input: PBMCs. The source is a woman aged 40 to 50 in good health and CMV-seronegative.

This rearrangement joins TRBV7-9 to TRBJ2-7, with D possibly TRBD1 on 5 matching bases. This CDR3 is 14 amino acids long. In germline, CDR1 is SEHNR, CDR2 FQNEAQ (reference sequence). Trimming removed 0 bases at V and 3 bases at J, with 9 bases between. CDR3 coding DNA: TGTGCCAGCAGCTTAGCGCTCAGGGACTACGAGCAGTACTTC. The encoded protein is CASSLALRDYEQYF.

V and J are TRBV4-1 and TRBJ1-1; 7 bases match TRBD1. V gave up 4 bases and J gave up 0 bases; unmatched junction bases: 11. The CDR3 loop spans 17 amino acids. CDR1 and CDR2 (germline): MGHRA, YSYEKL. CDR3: CASSPGDSSRMNTEAFF. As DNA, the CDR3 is TGCGCCAGCAGCCCGGGGGACAGCTCAAGAATGAACACTGAAGCTTTCTTT.

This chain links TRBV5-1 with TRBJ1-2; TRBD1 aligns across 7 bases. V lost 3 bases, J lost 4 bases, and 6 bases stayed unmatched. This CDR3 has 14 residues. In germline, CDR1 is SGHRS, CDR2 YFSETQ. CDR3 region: CASSSGQDFYGYTF. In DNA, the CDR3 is TGCGCCAGCAGCTCCGGACAGGACTTCTATGGCTACACCTTC.

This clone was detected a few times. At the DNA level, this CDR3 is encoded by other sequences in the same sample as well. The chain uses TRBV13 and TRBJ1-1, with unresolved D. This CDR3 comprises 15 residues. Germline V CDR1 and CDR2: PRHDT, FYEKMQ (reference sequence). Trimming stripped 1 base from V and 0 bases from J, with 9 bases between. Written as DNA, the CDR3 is TGTGCCAGCAGCTTAGAAGGGAGGGTGAACACTGAAGCTTTCTTT. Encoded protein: CASSLEGRVNTEAFF.

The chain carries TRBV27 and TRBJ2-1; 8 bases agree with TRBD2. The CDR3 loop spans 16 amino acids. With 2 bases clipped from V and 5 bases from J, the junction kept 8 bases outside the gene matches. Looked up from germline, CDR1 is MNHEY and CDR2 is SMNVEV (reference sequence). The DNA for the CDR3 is TGTGCCAGCAGTTTAAGCGGGGGCCGGTTAAACAATGAGCAGTTCTTC. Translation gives CASSLSGGRLNNEQFF.

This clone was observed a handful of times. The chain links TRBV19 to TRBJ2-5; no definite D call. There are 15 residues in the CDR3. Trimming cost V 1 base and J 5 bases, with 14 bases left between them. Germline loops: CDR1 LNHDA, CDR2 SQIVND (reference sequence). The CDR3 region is CASSIVATVGETQYF. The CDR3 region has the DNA TGTGCCAGTAGTATAGTTGCGACGGTCGGGGAGACCCAGTACTTC.